These 9 T cell receptor beta chains were sequenced from one sample in a study of cytomegalovirus exposure and HLA in healthy donors. PCR used 60 Vbeta primers and 13 Jbeta primers. Sequenced by immunoSEQ multiplex PCR; TCRdb stores in-frame clones only, minus some. The table has more than 80,000 clones, roughly 82% seen once. Sequencing used PBMCs. The source is a human donor in good health.

V is TRBV6-1 and J is TRBJ2-7, with TRBD2 as a possible D gene (6 bases). V lost 1 base and J lost 0, with 10 bases in between. This CDR3 region has 15 residues. CDR1 and CDR2 (germline): MNHNS, SASEGT. The CDR3 DNA sequence: TGTGCCAGCAGTGAAGGGAGGGTAGCCTCCTACGAGCAGTACTTC. This codes for CASSEGRVASYEQYF.

The rearrangement joins TRBV15 to TRBJ1-2; a possible D gene is TRBD1 (6 bases). The CDR3 loop spans 13 amino acids. Germline V CDR1 and CDR2: LNHNV, YYDKDF (reference sequence). V was clipped by 0 bases and J by 6 bases, with 8 bases between them. CDR3 sequence: CATSREDRNGYTF. CDR3 DNA: TGTGCCACCAGCAGAGAAGACAGGAATGGCTACACCTTC.

The gene calls are TRBV11-2 and TRBJ2-2; tentative D call: TRBD2 (5 bases). The CDR3 covers 16 residues. Germline CDR1 reads SGHAT; CDR2 reads FQNNGV. Trimming pared 7 bases from V and 4 bases from J, leaving 19 bases between. This CDR3 is CASTQRARRFTGELFF. For the CDR3, the DNA is TGTGCCAGCACCCAGAGGGCTAGGAGATTCACCGGGGAGCTGTTTTTT.

The chain is built from TRBV5-1 and TRBJ1-4; TRBD1 is a possible D gene (5 bases). This CDR3 spans 13 amino acids. V was cut by 4 bases and J by 8 bases, with 12 bases left in between. Germline values: CDR1 SGHRS, CDR2 YFSETQ. Here the CDR3 DNA reads TGCGCCAGCAGCCTTCAGGGTCGGGAAAAACTGTTTTTT. Protein product: CASSLQGREKLFF.

This rearrangement joins TRBV27 to TRBJ1-1; D is unresolved. Deletions cut 2 bases from V and 4 bases from J, with 14 bases between. CDR1 and CDR2 (germline): MNHEY, SMNVEV (reference sequence). This CDR3 region has 15 residues. The CDR3 sequence: CASSLESVRSTEAFF. CDR3 DNA sequence: TGTGCCAGCAGTTTAGAGTCAGTTCGGAGCACTGAAGCTTTCTTT.

The sample holds a few counts of this clone. V is TRBV7-6 and J is TRBJ1-1; the D is unclear. The CDR3 consists of 13 residues. In germline, CDR1 is SGHVS, CDR2 FNYEAQ. V was pared by 0 bases and J by 6 bases, with 8 bases between. CDR3 amino acids: CASSLAEGAEAFF. In nucleotides, the CDR3 is TGTGCCAGCAGCTTAGCCGAGGGTGCTGAAGCTTTCTTT.

The chain employs TRBV5-4 and TRBJ1-2; no clear D gene. Between the trimmed V and J ends, which lost 0 bases and 0 bases, there was a span of 9 bases. This CDR3 region has 15 residues. Per germline, CDR1 SGHNT and CDR2 YYREEE (reference sequence). The CDR3 DNA reads TGTGCCAGCAGCTTGGCTACAGATCCTAACTATGGCTACACCTTC. Translation gives CASSLATDPNYGYTF.

This clone is a singleton in its sample. V and J are TRBV2 and TRBJ2-3, with TRBD2 as a possible D gene (5 bases). V was pared by 7 bases and J by 4 bases, with 12 bases between. Germline lookup yields CDR1 SNHLY and CDR2 FYNNEI. This CDR3 is 13 amino acids long. CDR3: CASNGESSDTQYF. In nucleotides, the CDR3 is TGTGCCAGCAACGGGGAGTCGTCAGATACGCAGTATTTT.

The chain employs TRBV10-3 and TRBJ1-3; possible D gene TRBD1, 5 bases. Germline values: CDR1 ENHRY, CDR2 SYGVKD. V lost 11 bases and J 7 bases, leaving 15 bases between the germline ends. This CDR3 contains 12 residues. The DNA of the CDR3 is TGTGCCGGAGGGGTTTTGGGTAACACCATATATTTT. This encodes CAGGVLGNTIYF.